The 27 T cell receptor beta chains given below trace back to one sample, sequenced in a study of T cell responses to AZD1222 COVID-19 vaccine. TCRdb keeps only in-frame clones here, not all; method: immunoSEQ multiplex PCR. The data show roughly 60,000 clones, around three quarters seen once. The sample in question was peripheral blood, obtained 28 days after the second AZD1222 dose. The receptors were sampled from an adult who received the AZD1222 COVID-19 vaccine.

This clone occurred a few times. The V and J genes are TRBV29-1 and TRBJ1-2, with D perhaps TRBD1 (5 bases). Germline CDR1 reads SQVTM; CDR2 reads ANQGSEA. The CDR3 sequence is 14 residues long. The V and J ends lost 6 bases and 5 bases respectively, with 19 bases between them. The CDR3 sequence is CSVRLDRDGYGYTF. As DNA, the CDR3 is TGCAGCGTCCGACTGGACCGGGACGGGTATGGCTACACCTTC.

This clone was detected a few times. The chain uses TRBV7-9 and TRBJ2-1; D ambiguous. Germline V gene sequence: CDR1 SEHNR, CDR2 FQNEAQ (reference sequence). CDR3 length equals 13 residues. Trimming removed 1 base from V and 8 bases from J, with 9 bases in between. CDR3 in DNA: TGTGCCAGCAGCTTAGGTCTCCCCGATGAGCAGTTCTTC. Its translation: CASSLGLPDEQFF.

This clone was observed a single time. The CDR3 bases are TGTGCCAGCAGCGTAGGTCCCCCCACAGATACGCAGTATTTT. It is translated as CASSVGPPTDTQYF. The V gene is TRBV9, the J gene TRBJ2-3; D uncertain. The germline CDR1 and CDR2 sequences are SGDLS and YYNGEE. The V and J ends lost 0 bases and 2 bases respectively, with 7 bases between them. The CDR3 consists of 14 residues. Full variable domain (missing parts from reference TRBV9 and TRBJ2-3): DSGVTQTPKHLITATGQRVTLRCSPRSGDLSVYWYQQSLDQGLQFLIQYYNGEERAKGNILERFSAQQFPDLHSELNLSSLELGDSALYFCASSVGPPTDTQYFGPGTRLTVL.

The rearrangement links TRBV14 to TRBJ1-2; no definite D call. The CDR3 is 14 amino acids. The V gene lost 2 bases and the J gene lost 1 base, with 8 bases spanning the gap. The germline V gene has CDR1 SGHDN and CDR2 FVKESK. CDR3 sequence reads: CASSQTKGNYGYTF. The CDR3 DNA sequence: TGTGCCAGCAGCCAAACAAAGGGTAACTATGGCTACACCTTC. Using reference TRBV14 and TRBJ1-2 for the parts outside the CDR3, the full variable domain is EAGVTQFPSHSVIEKGQTVTLRCDPISGHDNLYWYRRVMGKEIKFLLHFVKESKQDESGMPNNRFLAERTGGTYSTLKVQPAELEDSGVYFCASSQTKGNYGYTFGSGTRLTVV.

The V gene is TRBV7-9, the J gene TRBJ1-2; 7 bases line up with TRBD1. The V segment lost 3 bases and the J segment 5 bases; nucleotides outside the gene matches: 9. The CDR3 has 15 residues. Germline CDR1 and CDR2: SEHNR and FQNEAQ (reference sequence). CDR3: CASSFEGASRYGYTF. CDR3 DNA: TGTGCCAGCAGCTTTGAGGGGGCGAGTAGGTATGGCTACACCTTC.

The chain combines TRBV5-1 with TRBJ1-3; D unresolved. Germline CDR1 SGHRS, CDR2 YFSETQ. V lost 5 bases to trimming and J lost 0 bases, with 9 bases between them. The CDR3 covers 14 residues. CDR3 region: CASRSGFSGNTIYF. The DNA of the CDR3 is TGCGCCAGCAGATCCGGATTCTCTGGAAACACCATATATTTT. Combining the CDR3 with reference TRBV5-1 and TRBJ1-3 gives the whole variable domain KAGVTQTPRYLIKTRGQQVTLSCSPISGHRSVSWYQQTPGQGLQFLFEYFSETQRNKGNFPGRFSGRQFSNSRSEMNVSTLELGDSALYLCASRSGFSGNTIYFGEGSWLTVV.

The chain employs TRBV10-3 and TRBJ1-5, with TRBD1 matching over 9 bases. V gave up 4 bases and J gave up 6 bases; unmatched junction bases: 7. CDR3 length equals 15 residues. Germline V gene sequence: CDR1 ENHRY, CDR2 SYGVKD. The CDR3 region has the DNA TGTGCCATCAGTGCCGGGGACAGGGTGGGTCAGCCCCAGCATTTT. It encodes CAISAGDRVGQPQHF.

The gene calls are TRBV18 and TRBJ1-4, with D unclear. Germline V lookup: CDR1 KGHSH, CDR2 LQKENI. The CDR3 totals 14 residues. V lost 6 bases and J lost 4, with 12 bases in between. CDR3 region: CASSPGLSNEKLFF. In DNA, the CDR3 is TGTGCCAGCTCGCCGGGCCTTAGTAATGAAAAACTGTTTTTT.

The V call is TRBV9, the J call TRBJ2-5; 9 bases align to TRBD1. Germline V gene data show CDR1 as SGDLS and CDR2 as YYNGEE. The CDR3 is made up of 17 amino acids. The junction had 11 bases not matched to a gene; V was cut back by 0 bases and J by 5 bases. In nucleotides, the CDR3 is TGTGCCAGCAGCGTAGGCGGATACAGGGGGCGCAAGGAGACCCAGTACTTC. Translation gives CASSVGGYRGRKETQYF.

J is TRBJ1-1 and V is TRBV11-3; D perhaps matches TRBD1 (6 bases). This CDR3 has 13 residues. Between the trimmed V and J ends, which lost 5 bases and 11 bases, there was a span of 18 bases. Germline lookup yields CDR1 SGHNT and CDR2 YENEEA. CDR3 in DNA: TGTGCCAGCAGCGTGCTACAGGGTGGCCGGGCTTTCTTT. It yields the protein CASSVLQGGRAFF. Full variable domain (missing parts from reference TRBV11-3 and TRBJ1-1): EAGVVQSPRYKIIEKKQPVAFWCNPISGHNTLYWYLQNLGQGPELLIRYENEEAVDDSQLPKDRFSAERLKGVDSTLKIQPAELGDSAVYLCASSVLQGGRAFFGQGTRLTVV.

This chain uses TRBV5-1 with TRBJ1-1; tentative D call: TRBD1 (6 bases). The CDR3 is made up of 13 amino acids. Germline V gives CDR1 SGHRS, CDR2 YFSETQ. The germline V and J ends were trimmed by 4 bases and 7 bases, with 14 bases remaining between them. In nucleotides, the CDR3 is TGCGCCAGCAGCCCGGGGGTACAGGGTGAAGCTTTCTTT. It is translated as CASSPGVQGEAFF.

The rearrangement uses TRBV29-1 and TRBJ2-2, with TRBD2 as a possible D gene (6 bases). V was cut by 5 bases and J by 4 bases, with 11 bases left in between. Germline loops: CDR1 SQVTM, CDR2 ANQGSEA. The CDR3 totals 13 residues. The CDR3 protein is CSVSRGGTGELFF. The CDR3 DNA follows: TGCAGCGTTTCGCGGGGCGGCACCGGGGAGCTGTTTTTT.

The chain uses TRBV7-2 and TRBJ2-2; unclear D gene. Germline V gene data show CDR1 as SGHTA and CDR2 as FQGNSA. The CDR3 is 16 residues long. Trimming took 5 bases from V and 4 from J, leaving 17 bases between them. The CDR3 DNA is TGTGCCAGCAGCCCCACCCCCCAGCTTGCCACCGGGGAGCTGTTTTTT. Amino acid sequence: CASSPTPQLATGELFF.

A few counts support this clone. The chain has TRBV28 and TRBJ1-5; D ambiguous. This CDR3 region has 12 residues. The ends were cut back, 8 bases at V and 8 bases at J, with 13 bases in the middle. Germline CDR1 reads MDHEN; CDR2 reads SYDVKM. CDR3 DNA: TGTGCCAGCGCGGCAGAATTCAAGCCCCAGCATTTT. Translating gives CASAAEFKPQHF.

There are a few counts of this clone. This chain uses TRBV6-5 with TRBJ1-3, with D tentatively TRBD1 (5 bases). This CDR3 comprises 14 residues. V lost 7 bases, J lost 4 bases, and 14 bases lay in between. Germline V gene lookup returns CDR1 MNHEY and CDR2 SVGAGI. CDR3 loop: CASTPGGGGNTIYF. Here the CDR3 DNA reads TGTGCCAGCACCCCTGGGGGGGGAGGAAACACCATATATTTT.

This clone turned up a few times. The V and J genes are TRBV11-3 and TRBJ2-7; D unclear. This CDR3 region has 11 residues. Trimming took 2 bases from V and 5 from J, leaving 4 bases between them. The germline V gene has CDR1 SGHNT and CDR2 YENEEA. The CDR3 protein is CASSLFNEQYF. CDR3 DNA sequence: TGTGCCAGCAGCTTATTCAACGAGCAGTACTTC.

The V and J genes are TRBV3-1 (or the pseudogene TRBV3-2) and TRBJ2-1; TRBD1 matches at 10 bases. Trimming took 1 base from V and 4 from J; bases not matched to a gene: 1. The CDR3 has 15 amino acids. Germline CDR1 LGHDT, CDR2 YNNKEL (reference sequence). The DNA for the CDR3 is TGTGCCAGCAGCCAAGGACAGGGGGCATACAATGAGCAGTTCTTC. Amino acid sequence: CASSQGQGAYNEQFF.

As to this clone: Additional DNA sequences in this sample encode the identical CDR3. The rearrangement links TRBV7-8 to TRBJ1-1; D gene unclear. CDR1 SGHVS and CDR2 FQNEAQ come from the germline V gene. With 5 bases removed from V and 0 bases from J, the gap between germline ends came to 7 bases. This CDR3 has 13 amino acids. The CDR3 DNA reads TGTGCCAGCAGCCCGAGATTGAACACTGAAGCTTTCTTT. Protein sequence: CASSPRLNTEAFF. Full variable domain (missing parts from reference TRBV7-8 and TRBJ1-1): GAGVSQSPRYKVAKRGQDVALRCDPISGHVSLFWYQQALGQGPEFLTYFQNEAQLDKSGLPSDRFFAERPEGSVSTLKIQRTQQEDSAVYLCASSPRLNTEAFFGQGTRLTVV.

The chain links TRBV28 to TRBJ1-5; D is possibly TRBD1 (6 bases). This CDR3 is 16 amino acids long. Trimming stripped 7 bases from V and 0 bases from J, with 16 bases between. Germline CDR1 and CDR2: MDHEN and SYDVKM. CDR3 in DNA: TGTGCCAGCATTTTCGACCAGGGGTTTAGCAATCAGCCCCAGCATTTT. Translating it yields CASIFDQGFSNQPQHF. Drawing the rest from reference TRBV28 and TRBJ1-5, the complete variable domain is DVKVTQSSRYLVKRTGEKVFLECVQDMDHENMFWYRQDPGLGLRLIYFSYDVKMKEKGDIPEGYSVSREKKERFSLILESASTNQTSMYLCASIFDQGFSNQPQHFGDGTRLSIL.

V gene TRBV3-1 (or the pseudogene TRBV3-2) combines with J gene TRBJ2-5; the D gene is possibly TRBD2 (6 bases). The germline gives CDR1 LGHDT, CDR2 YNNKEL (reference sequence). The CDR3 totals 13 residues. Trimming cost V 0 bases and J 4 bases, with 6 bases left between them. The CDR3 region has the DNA TGTGCCAGCAGCCAAGAGGGAGGAGAGACCCAGTACTTC. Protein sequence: CASSQEGGETQYF.

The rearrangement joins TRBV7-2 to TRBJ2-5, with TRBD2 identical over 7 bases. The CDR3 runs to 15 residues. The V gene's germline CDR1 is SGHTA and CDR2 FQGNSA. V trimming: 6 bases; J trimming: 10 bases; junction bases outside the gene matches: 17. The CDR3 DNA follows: TGTGCCAGCAGACCAGGAGGACTAGTATTTGAGGGCCAGTACTTC. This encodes CASRPGGLVFEGQYF.

For the CDR3, the DNA is TGTGCCAGCAGCTTAGACGCGGGGGGGGTAGAGACCCAGTACTTC. Translating it yields CASSLDAGGVETQYF. The V call is TRBV11-2, the J call TRBJ2-5; 9 bases align to TRBD2. Looked up from germline, CDR1 is SGHAT and CDR2 is FQNNGV. V was pared by 0 bases and J by 4 bases, with 3 bases of the junction left unmatched. This CDR3 comprises 15 residues.

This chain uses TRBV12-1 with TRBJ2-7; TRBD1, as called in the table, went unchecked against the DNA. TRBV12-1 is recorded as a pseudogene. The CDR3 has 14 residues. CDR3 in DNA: TGTGCCAGCAGCGACAGGCCAGACTACTACGAGCAGTACTTC. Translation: CASSDRPDYYEQYF.

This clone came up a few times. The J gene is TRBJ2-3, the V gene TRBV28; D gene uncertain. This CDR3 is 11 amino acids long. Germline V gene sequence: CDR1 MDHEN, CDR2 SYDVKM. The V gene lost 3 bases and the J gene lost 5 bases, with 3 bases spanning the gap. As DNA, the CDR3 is TGTGCCAGCAGTTTGGAAGATACGCAGTATTTT. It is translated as CASSLEDTQYF.

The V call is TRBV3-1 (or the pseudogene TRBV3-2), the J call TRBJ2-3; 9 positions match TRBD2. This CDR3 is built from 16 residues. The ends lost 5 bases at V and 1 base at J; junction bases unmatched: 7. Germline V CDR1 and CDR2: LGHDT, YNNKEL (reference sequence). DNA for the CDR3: TGTGCCAGCAGCACCCAGGGCGGGGGGGGCACAGATACGCAGTATTTT. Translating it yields CASSTQGGGGTDTQYF.

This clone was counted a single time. CDR3 bases: TGCGCCAGCAGCCCGCGGCCGGGGGCCGACGCTGAAGCTTTCTTT. Amino acids: CASSPRPGADAEAFF. The genes are TRBV5-1 and TRBJ1-1; maybe TRBD1 (6 bases). Germline V gene data show CDR1 as SGHRS and CDR2 as YFSETQ. V was cut by 4 bases and J by 6 bases, with 19 bases left in between. The CDR3 extends over 15 amino acids.

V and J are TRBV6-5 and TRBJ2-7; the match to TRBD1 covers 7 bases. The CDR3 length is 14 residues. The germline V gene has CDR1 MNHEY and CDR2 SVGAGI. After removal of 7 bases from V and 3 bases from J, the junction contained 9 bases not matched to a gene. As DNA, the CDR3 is TGTGCCAGCACCCGAGACAGGGCCGGCTACGAGCAGTACTTC. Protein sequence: CASTRDRAGYEQYF.